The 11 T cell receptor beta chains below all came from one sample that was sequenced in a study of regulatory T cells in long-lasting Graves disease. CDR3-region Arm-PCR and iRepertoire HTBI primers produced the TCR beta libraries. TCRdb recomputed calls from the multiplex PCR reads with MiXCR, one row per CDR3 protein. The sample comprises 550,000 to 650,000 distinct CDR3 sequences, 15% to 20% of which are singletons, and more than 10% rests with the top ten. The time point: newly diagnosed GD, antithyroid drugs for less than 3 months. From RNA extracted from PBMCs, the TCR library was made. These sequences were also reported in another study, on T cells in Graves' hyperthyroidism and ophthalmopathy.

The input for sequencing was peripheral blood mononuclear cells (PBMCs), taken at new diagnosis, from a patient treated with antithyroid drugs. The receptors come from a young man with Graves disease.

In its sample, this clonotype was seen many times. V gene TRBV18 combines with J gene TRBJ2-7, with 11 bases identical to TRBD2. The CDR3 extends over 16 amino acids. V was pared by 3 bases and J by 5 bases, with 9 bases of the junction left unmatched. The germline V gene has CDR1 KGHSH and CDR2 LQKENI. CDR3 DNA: TGTGCCAGCTCACCCGGAACTAGCGGGAGAACCGACGAGCAGTACTTC. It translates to CASSPGTSGRTDEQYF.

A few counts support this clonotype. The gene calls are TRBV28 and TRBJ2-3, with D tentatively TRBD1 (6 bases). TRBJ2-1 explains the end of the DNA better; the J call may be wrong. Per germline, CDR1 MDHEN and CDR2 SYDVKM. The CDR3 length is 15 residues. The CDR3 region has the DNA TGTGCCAGCAGTTTATCCCCGCGGACAGCCTACGAGCAGTTCTTC. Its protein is CASSLSPRTAYEQFF.

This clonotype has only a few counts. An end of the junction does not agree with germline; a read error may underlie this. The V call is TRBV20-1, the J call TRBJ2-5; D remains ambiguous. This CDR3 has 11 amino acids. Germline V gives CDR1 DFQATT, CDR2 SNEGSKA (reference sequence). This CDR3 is CSARDTFLLDF. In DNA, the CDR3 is TGCAGTGCTAGAGATACGTTTTTATTGGACTTC.

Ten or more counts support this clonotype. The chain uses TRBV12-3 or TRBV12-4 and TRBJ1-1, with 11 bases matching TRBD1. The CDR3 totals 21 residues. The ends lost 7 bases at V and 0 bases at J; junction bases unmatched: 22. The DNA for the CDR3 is TGTGCCAGCAATCCCACCAGGACAGGGGGCGTTGGAGTCCGAATGAACACTGAAGCTTTCTTT. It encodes CASNPTRTGGVGVRMNTEAFF.

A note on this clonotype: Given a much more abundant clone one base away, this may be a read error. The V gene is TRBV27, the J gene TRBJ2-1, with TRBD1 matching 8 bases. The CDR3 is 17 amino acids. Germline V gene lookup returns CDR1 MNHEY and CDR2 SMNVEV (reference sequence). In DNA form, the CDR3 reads TGTGCCATCAGTATAATTCCCGGGACAGGAGGTTACAATGAGCAGTTCTTC. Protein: CAISIIPGTGGYNEQFF.

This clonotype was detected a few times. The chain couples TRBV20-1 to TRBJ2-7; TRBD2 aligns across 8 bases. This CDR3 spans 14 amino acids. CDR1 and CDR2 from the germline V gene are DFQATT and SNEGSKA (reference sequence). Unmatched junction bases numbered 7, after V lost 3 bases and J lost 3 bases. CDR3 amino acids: CSASKITSGYEQYF. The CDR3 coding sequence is TGCAGTGCTAGTAAGATTACTAGCGGCTACGAGCAGTACTTC.

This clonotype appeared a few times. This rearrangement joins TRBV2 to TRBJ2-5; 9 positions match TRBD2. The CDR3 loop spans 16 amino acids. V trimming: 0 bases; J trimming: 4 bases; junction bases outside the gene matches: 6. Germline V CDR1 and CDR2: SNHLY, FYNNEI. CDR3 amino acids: CASSEARAGGGETQYF. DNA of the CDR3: TGTGCCAGCAGTGAAGCGCGGGCGGGAGGGGGAGAGACCCAGTACTTC.

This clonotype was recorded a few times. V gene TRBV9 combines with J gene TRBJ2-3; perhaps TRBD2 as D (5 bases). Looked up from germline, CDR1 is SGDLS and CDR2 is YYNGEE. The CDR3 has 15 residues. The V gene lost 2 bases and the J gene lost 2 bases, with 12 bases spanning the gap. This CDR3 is CASSVEAEPTDTQYF. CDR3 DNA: TGTGCCAGCAGCGTCGAAGCGGAACCCACAGATACGCAGTATTTT.

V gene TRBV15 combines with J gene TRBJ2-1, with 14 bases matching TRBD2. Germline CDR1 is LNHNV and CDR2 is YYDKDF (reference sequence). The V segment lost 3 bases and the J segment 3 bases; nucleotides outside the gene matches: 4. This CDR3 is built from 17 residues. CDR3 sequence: CATSSQTSGRGYNEQFF. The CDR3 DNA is TGTGCCACCAGCAGCCAGACTAGCGGGAGGGGCTACAATGAGCAGTTCTTC.

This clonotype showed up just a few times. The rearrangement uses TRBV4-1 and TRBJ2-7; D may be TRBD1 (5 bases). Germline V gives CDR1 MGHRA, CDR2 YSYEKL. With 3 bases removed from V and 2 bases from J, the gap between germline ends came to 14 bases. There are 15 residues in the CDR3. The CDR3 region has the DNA TGCGCCAGCAGCCAGATGACAGTGTTCCCCTACGAGCAGTACTTC. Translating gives CASSQMTVFPYEQYF.

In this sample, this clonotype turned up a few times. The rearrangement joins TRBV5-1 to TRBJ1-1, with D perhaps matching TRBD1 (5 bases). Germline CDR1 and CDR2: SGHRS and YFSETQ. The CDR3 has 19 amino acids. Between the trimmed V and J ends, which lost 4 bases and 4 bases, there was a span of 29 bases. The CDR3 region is CASSTVWGKVSVRGTEAFF. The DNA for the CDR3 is TGCGCCAGCAGCACTGTTTGGGGCAAAGTTTCCGTCCGGGGCACTGAAGCTTTCTTT.